What follows are 16 T cell receptor beta chains derived from one specimen sequenced in a study of T cell responses to AZD1222 COVID-19 vaccine. This table comes from immunoSEQ multiplex PCR, and its TCRdb copy is limited to in-frame clones, with some not included. The table includes 80,000 or so clones, just under 90% detected once. The starting material was peripheral blood, obtained on day 0 of AZD1222 vaccination. The receptors were gathered from an adult in good health.

This chain links TRBV2 with TRBJ2-1, with 8 bases matching TRBD2. CDR1 is SNHLY and CDR2 is FYNNEI in the germline V gene. V gave up 5 bases and J gave up 3 bases; unmatched junction bases: 3. This CDR3 region has 14 residues. This CDR3 reads CASSRGGRYNEQFF. As DNA, the CDR3 is TGTGCCAGCAGTCGCGGGGGGCGCTACAATGAGCAGTTCTTC. The complete variable domain, with remaining parts taken from reference TRBV2 and TRBJ2-1, reads EPEVTQTPSHQVTQMGQEVILRCVPISNHLYFYWYRQILGQKVEFLVSFYNNEISEKSEIFDDQFSVERPDGSNFTLKIRSTKLEDSAMYFCASSRGGRYNEQFFGPGTRLTVL.

The chain uses TRBV12-3 or TRBV12-4 and TRBJ2-7; D unresolved. V was trimmed by 1 base and J by 5 bases, leaving 6 bases between them. CDR3 length equals 12 residues. CDR3 sequence: CASSLVGNEQYF. The DNA of the CDR3 is TGTGCCAGCAGTTTAGTGGGAAACGAGCAGTACTTC.

Only one count was recorded for this clone. The chain has TRBV6-6 and TRBJ1-4; 8 bases align to TRBD1. Germline assignment: CDR1 MNHNY and CDR2 SVGAGI (reference sequence). V dropped 8 bases and J dropped 3; count of bases not matched to a gene: 5. This CDR3 contains 14 residues. The CDR3 region has the DNA TGTGCCAGCCGCGAACAGGGGGCTAATGAAAAACTGTTTTTT. It encodes CASREQGANEKLFF.

V is TRBV5-8 and J is TRBJ2-1; D unresolved. V was pared by 4 bases and J by 9 bases, with 8 bases between. This CDR3 spans 11 amino acids. Germline CDR1 is SGHTS and CDR2 is YDEGEE. The CDR3 sequence: CASSQLGEQFF. For the CDR3, the DNA is TGTGCCAGCAGCCAATTAGGTGAGCAGTTCTTC.

The rearrangement uses TRBV7-6 and TRBJ2-3; 9 bases map to TRBD2. CDR3 size: 17 residues. Germline values: CDR1 SGHVS, CDR2 FNYEAQ. The V segment lost 5 bases and the J segment 0 bases; nucleotides outside the gene matches: 9. This CDR3 is CASSPAGGFSSTDTQYF. DNA for the CDR3: TGTGCCAGCAGCCCGGCGGGGGGGTTCTCTAGCACAGATACGCAGTATTTT.

The chain uses TRBV3-1 (or the pseudogene TRBV3-2) and TRBJ1-3, with D tentatively TRBD1 (5 bases). V lost 2 bases and J lost 0, with 14 bases in between. Germline V gene sequence: CDR1 LGHDT, CDR2 YNNKEL (reference sequence). This CDR3 has 17 amino acids. In DNA, the CDR3 is TGTGCCAGCAGCCAAAGGGGCAGGTCCCCCTCTGGAAACACCATATATTTT. Amino acid sequence: CASSQRGRSPSGNTIYF.

A few counts support this clone. The CDR3 DNA follows: TGTGCCAGCAGCTTTGGAGGGGTGGTGGCAGATACGCAGTATTTT. Amino acid sequence: CASSFGGVVADTQYF. The chain links TRBV9 to TRBJ2-3; D is possibly TRBD2 (6 bases). This CDR3 has 15 residues. V dropped 4 bases and J dropped 4 bases, with 16 bases sitting between them. Germline CDR1 SGDLS, CDR2 YYNGEE.

V is TRBV19 and J is TRBJ2-1; 7 bases agree with TRBD2. Trimming removed 7 bases from V and 5 bases from J; junction bases left unmatched: 11. CDR1 is LNHDA, CDR2 SQIVND, per germline (reference sequence). The CDR3 contains 15 residues. The CDR3 nucleotides are TGTGCCAGTAAAGCTAGGGCGGGGGTACACAATGAGCAGTTCTTC. Translating gives CASKARAGVHNEQFF.

The genes are TRBV19 and TRBJ1-4; no reliable D call. The V end lost 9 bases, the J end lost 7 bases, and 21 bases lay between the germline ends. The CDR3 consists of 15 residues. CDR1 is LNHDA, CDR2 SQIVND, per germline (reference sequence). Written as DNA, the CDR3 is TGTGCCAGCCAACGATATTCAGTGGAACGTGAAAAACTGTTTTTT. As protein: CASQRYSVEREKLFF.

The J gene is TRBJ2-1, the V gene TRBV29-1; 11 bases line up with TRBD2. CDR3 length: 15 residues. The J segment lost 2 bases and the V segment lost 6 bases, leaving 6 bases of the junction unmatched. Germline V gene data show CDR1 as SQVTM and CDR2 as ANQGSEA. CDR3 amino acids: CSVTLAGGPYNEQFF. CDR3 bases: TGCAGCGTCACCTTAGCGGGGGGGCCCTACAATGAGCAGTTCTTC.

The chain recombines TRBV28 with TRBJ1-5; weak D call: TRBD1 (5 bases). V lost 3 bases, J lost 0 bases, and 9 bases lay in between. This CDR3 is built from 15 residues. Germline V gives CDR1 MDHEN, CDR2 SYDVKM. CDR3 protein: CASSFQGDSNQPQHF. The CDR3 DNA is TGTGCCAGCAGTTTTCAGGGTGATAGCAATCAGCCCCAGCATTTT.

This clone occurred once. The chain couples TRBV4-3 to TRBJ1-5, with 7 bases fitting TRBD1. The CDR3 is 14 amino acids. The V segment lost 1 base and the J segment 5 bases; nucleotides outside the gene matches: 2. Germline V gene lookup returns CDR1 LGHNA and CDR2 YSLEER. Here the CDR3 reads CASSQGTGDQPQHF. CDR3 bases: TGCGCCAGCAGCCAAGGCACAGGGGATCAGCCCCAGCATTTT.

The chain carries TRBV7-2 and TRBJ1-2; 7 bases fit TRBD1. Germline V gives CDR1 SGHTA, CDR2 FQGNSA. Trimming removed 5 bases from V and 2 bases from J; junction bases left unmatched: 2. The CDR3 totals 13 residues. Written as DNA, the CDR3 is TGTGCCAGCAGCGTGGGACAGAACTATGGCTACACCTTC. Translating gives CASSVGQNYGYTF.

This sequence joins TRBV6-5 and TRBJ2-7, with D possibly being TRBD1 (6 bases). The V end was cut by 6 bases, the J end by 2 bases, with 14 bases between. The CDR3 contains 14 residues. Germline V lookup: CDR1 MNHEY, CDR2 SVGAGI. This chain's CDR3 is CASSRTDGAYEQYF. The CDR3 DNA reads TGTGCCAGCAGCCGGACAGACGGAGCCTACGAGCAGTACTTC.

The chain links TRBV9 to TRBJ1-6; 7 nucleotides match TRBD1. Germline CDR1 reads SGDLS; CDR2 reads YYNGEE. The J segment lost 6 bases and the V segment lost 3 bases, leaving 6 bases of the junction unmatched. This CDR3 comprises 15 residues. The CDR3 here is CASSGQGPGNSPLHF. The DNA of the CDR3 is TGTGCCAGCAGCGGACAGGGACCTGGTAATTCACCCCTCCACTTT.

DNA for the CDR3: TGTGCCAGCAGCTTATCTACGAGGAACACTGAAGCTTTCTTT. This gives the protein CASSLSTRNTEAFF. This chain uses TRBV7-2 with TRBJ1-1; D gene ambiguous. This CDR3 comprises 14 residues. Trimming removed 2 bases from V and 1 base from J, with 8 bases in between. Germline V gives CDR1 SGHTA, CDR2 FQGNSA.